Each of the 8 T cell receptor beta chains below was sequenced from the same sample in a study of molecular identifiers for immune sequencing clone quantification. TCRdb re-called the PCR reads with MiXCR, one entry per CDR3 protein. The data show 250,000 to 350,000 distinct CDR3 sequences, roughly 23% seen once. The source material was naive CD8+ T cells from blood, with Jurkat cell RNA spiked in. Documented subset: FACS-sorted CD8+CD4-CCR7+CD45RA+ naive T cells. These receptors came from a human donor in good health. Some libraries in this study had Jurkat cell RNA spiked in.

This clonotype was picked up one time. A single base separates this from a much larger clone, so it may be a read error. The chain has TRBV7-9 and TRBJ2-1, with a weak D call TRBD2 (6 bases). The CDR3 sequence is 13 residues long. Germline assignment: CDR1 SEHNR and CDR2 FQNEAQ (reference sequence). The CDR3: CACSRGTYNEQFF. CDR3 bases: TGTGCCTGCAGCCGAGGGACTTACAATGAGCAGTTCTTC.

At least ten counts were recorded for this clonotype. The V call is TRBV28, the J call TRBJ2-7; D unclear. Germline V lookup: CDR1 MDHEN, CDR2 SYDVKM. Trimming removed 3 bases at V and 0 bases at J, with 9 bases between. The CDR3 totals 14 residues. DNA for the CDR3: TGTGCCAGCAGTTTTCTTGCTAACTCCTACGAGCAGTACTTC. Translating it yields CASSFLANSYEQYF.

The chain has TRBV4-1 and TRBJ2-1, with D perhaps matching TRBD1 or TRBD2 (5 bases each). The CDR3 has 14 amino acids. Trimming shortened V by 4 bases and J by 12 bases, and 19 bases separated the two germline ends. The germline CDR1 and CDR2 sequences are MGHRA and YSYEKL. CDR3 in DNA: TGCGCCAGCAGCCCACAGGCCGGGGTAGAGGGGCAGTTCTTC. Translating it yields CASSPQAGVEGQFF.

This clonotype appeared many times. The chain recombines TRBV20-1 with TRBJ2-7; 9 nucleotides agree with TRBD1. The CDR3 totals 15 residues. Germline lookup yields CDR1 DFQATT and CDR2 SNEGSKA (reference sequence). Trimming cost V 0 bases and J 2 bases; bases outside gene matches: 5. CDR3 coding DNA: TGCAGTGCTAGAGATAACCGGGACAGGGCCTACGAGCAGTACTTC. It encodes CSARDNRDRAYEQYF.

This clonotype occurred many times. J is TRBJ2-1 and V is TRBV6-5, with a weak D call TRBD1 (5 bases). V lost 0 bases and J 7 bases, leaving 7 bases between the germline ends. Germline V lookup: CDR1 MNHEY, CDR2 SVGAGI. The CDR3 length is 13 residues. The CDR3 DNA is TGTGCCAGCAGTTACTCGACAGATAATGAGCAGTTCTTC. It yields the protein CASSYSTDNEQFF.

The rearrangement joins TRBV12-3 or TRBV12-4 to TRBJ1-4; 7 bases agree with TRBD1. Losses at the gene ends were 6 bases for V and 8 bases for J; bases not matched to a gene: 12. The CDR3 length is 15 residues. The CDR3 nucleotides are TGTGCCAGCAGAAAAGACAGGGCGTTGGACGAAAAACTGTTTTTT. Translating gives CASRKDRALDEKLFF.

This clonotype was observed at least ten times. The chain is built from TRBV3-1 and TRBJ2-4; possible D gene TRBD1, 5 bases. Germline V gives CDR1 LGHDT, CDR2 YNNKEL (reference sequence). The CDR3 contains 16 residues. The ends were cut back, 0 bases at V and 5 bases at J, with 14 bases in the middle. CDR3 loop: CASSQDWAGFENIQYF. Written as DNA, the CDR3 is TGTGCCAGCAGCCAAGATTGGGCAGGGTTTGAAAACATTCAGTACTTC. The full variable domain, with the rest looked up from reference TRBV3-1 and TRBJ2-4, is DTAVSQTPKYLVTQMGNDKSIKCEQNLGHDTMYWYKQDSKKFLKIMFSYNNKELIINETVPNRFSPKSPDKAHLNLHINSLELGDSAVYFCASSQDWAGFENIQYFGAGTRLSVL.

This clonotype was seen more than once but under ten times. At one boundary the junction diverges from the germline segment, which might be a read error. The chain links TRBV28 to TRBJ2-3; D gene ambiguous. The CDR3 has 14 amino acids. Looked up from germline, CDR1 is MDHEN and CDR2 is SYDVKM. CDR3 in DNA: TGTGCCAGCAGTTTAGGCTCCCTCACAAATACGCAGTATTTT. It translates to CASSLGSLTNTQYF.